This passage covers 31 T cell receptor beta chains from one sample sequenced in a study of blood T cell repertoires in COVID-19. Method: immunoSEQ multiplex PCR; TCRdb's copy keeps in-frame clones and lacks some. Of a few hundred thousand clones in the sample, more than 80% were seen once. The sequenced material came from peripheral blood. The receptors were gathered from a woman aged 25 to 39 with COVID-19, enrolled during active disease.

This chain joins TRBV7-2 and TRBJ1-3; D unclear. This CDR3 is built from 15 residues. Trimming shortened V by 1 base and J by 3 bases, and 10 bases separated the two germline ends. Germline lookup yields CDR1 SGHTA and CDR2 FQGNSA. CDR3 bases: TGTGCCAGCAGCTTAGAACCTCACAATGGAAACACCATATATTTT. This codes for CASSLEPHNGNTIYF.

This chain joins TRBV12-5 and TRBJ2-2; D is perhaps TRBD2 (6 bases). V lost 6 bases and J lost 6, with 17 bases in between. Germline CDR1 is LGHNT and CDR2 is FRNRAP. The CDR3 is made up of 15 amino acids. The CDR3 protein is CASGPLQGRPGELFF. The CDR3 nucleotides read TGTGCTAGTGGGCCGCTACAAGGGAGGCCCGGGGAGCTGTTTTTT.

The chain is built from TRBV29-1 and TRBJ2-3; the D is unclear. Trimming cost V 6 bases and J 4 bases, with 14 bases left between them. CDR3 length: 13 residues. The germline gives CDR1 SQVTM, CDR2 ANQGSEA. The CDR3 region is CSVSYSIPDTQYF. The CDR3 bases are TGCAGCGTCTCTTACAGTATTCCAGATACGCAGTATTTT.

The V and J genes are TRBV6-2 or TRBV6-3 and TRBJ1-5; 7 bases map to TRBD1. The CDR3 runs to 14 residues. Germline CDR1 MNHEY, CDR2 SVGEGT. The V gene end was trimmed by 6 bases and the J gene end by 3 bases; junction bases not matched to a gene: 5. DNA for the CDR3: TGTGCCAGCAGCCCGACAGGGTTCAATCAGCCCCAGCATTTT. Protein product: CASSPTGFNQPQHF.

The V call is TRBV4-1, the J call TRBJ2-7, with TRBD2 matching 7 bases. CDR1 and CDR2 from the germline V gene are MGHRA and YSYEKL. V was pared by 2 bases and J by 4 bases, with 8 bases of the junction left unmatched. This CDR3 spans 15 amino acids. The CDR3 DNA reads TGCGCCAGCAGCCAACGAGATAGCGGGCCGTACGAGCAGTACGTC. Translation gives CASSQRDSGPYEQYV.

This chain joins TRBV5-1 and TRBJ2-3, with TRBD1 identical over 7 bases. CDR1 SGHRS and CDR2 YFSETQ come from the germline V gene. J gave up 4 bases and V 0 bases, and 8 bases lay outside the gene matches. This CDR3 has 16 amino acids. DNA of the CDR3: TGCGCCAGCAGCTTGGCCGGGACAGACGGGGCAGATACGCAGTATTTT. This codes for CASSLAGTDGADTQYF.

Worth noting for this clone: The identical CDR3 is also encoded by other nucleotide sequences in the sample. This chain joins TRBV6-2 or TRBV6-3 and TRBJ2-6; D is possibly TRBD2 (5 bases). This CDR3 has 16 amino acids. From germline, CDR1 is MNHEY and CDR2 SVGEGT. The V gene lost 2 bases and the J gene lost 1 base, with 9 bases spanning the gap. CDR3 loop: CASSYRGSSGANVLTF. CDR3 sequence (DNA): TGTGCCAGCAGTTACCGGGGTTCGTCTGGGGCCAACGTCCTGACTTTC.

The chain employs TRBV5-1 and TRBJ2-7; 13 bases fit TRBD2. In germline, CDR1 is SGHRS, CDR2 YFSETQ. The V and J ends lost 5 bases and 0 bases, in that order; junction bases with no gene match: 8. The CDR3 spans 17 residues. CDR3 in amino acids: CASSRLAGGSSSYEQYF. In DNA form, the CDR3 reads TGCGCCAGCAGTAGACTAGCGGGGGGCTCGAGCTCCTACGAGCAGTACTTC.

V and J are TRBV13 and TRBJ1-2; 8 bases agree with TRBD1. Germline CDR1 is PRHDT and CDR2 is FYEKMQ (reference sequence). This CDR3 comprises 15 residues. V shed 0 bases and J 4 bases; nucleotides not matched to a gene: 4. The CDR3 is CASSLGARGPYGYTF. The CDR3 coding sequence is TGTGCCAGCAGCTTAGGGGCCAGGGGGCCCTATGGCTACACCTTC.

The CDR3: CASHRGAGSPGQETQYF. CDR3 sequence (DNA): TGTGCCAGCCATCGTGGGGCCGGATCGCCCGGGCAAGAGACCCAGTACTTC. The chain carries TRBV28 and TRBJ2-5; D possibly corresponds to TRBD1 (5 bases). V lost 8 bases and J 2 bases, leaving 24 bases between the germline ends. The CDR3 runs to 17 residues. Germline V lookup: CDR1 MDHEN, CDR2 SYDVKM.

The chain carries TRBV24-1 and TRBJ2-2; D perhaps matches TRBD2 (5 bases). The CDR3 loop spans 16 amino acids. Germline CDR1 is KGHDR and CDR2 is SFDVKD. The V gene lost 3 bases and the J gene lost 4 bases, with 14 bases spanning the gap. Here the CDR3 reads CATSDKRELGTGELFF. The CDR3 DNA reads as TGTGCCACCAGTGATAAGAGGGAGCTCGGCACCGGGGAGCTGTTTTTT.

Written as DNA, the CDR3 is TGTGCCAGCAGCTTAGGATACGGGACTCCCCAGTTCTTC. Amino acid sequence: CASSLGYGTPQFF. V and J are TRBV7-2 and TRBJ2-1; possibly TRBD2 for D (6 bases). The CDR3 is made up of 13 amino acids. V was pared by 1 base and J by 13 bases, with 14 bases between. Germline CDR1 reads SGHTA; CDR2 reads FQGNSA.

V is TRBV6-5 and J is TRBJ1-1; D gene uncertain. V gave up 2 bases and J gave up 10 bases, with 14 bases separating them. This CDR3 is 13 amino acids long. Germline values: CDR1 MNHEY, CDR2 SVGAGI. CDR3: CASSYEGGRVAFF. The DNA of the CDR3 is TGTGCCAGCAGTTACGAAGGAGGACGAGTAGCTTTCTTT.

This chain joins TRBV28 and TRBJ1-2; D is perhaps TRBD1 (6 bases). V lost 2 bases to trimming and J lost 9 bases, with 22 bases between them. Germline assignment: CDR1 MDHEN and CDR2 SYDVKM. The CDR3 runs 16 residues. CDR3 sequence reads: CASSLADSDRVVRYTF. The DNA for the CDR3 is TGTGCCAGCAGTTTAGCGGACAGCGATCGGGTAGTGCGCTACACCTTC.

The genes are TRBV29-1 and TRBJ2-7, with D tentatively TRBD1 (5 bases). Trimming pared 4 bases from V and 3 bases from J, leaving 10 bases between. CDR3 length equals 12 residues. Germline V gene sequence: CDR1 SQVTM, CDR2 ANQGSEA. CDR3 protein: CSVGGTNYEQYF. The CDR3 region has the DNA TGCAGCGTTGGGGGCACGAACTACGAGCAGTACTTC.

The rearrangement joins TRBV6-1 to TRBJ1-2; D not certain. V was shortened by 1 base and J by 1 base, with 10 bases between the two germline ends. There are 15 residues in the CDR3. Germline V gives CDR1 MNHNS, CDR2 SASEGT. This CDR3 reads CASSEEAKSNYGYTF. The CDR3 nucleotides read TGTGCCAGCAGTGAAGAAGCAAAGAGTAACTATGGCTACACCTTC.

V and J are TRBV6-5 and TRBJ1-1; D possibly corresponds to TRBD1 (5 bases). V was cut by 6 bases and J by 0 bases, with 11 bases left in between. The germline V gene has CDR1 MNHEY and CDR2 SVGAGI. The CDR3 is made up of 14 amino acids. CDR3 DNA: TGTGCCAGCAGCAAGACAGAGTTGAACACTGAAGCTTTCTTT. Protein sequence: CASSKTELNTEAFF.

This chain links TRBV19 with TRBJ2-5; 11 bases are a match to TRBD2. The V gene's germline CDR1 is LNHDA and CDR2 SQIVND (reference sequence). The CDR3 is 12 amino acids. The chain's CDR3 is CASGRASETQYF. For the CDR3, the DNA is TGTGCTAGCGGGAGGGCCTCGGAGACCCAGTACTTC.

The V call is TRBV6-2 or TRBV6-3, the J call TRBJ1-2; D is undetermined. Trimming removed 6 bases at V and 4 bases at J, with 15 bases between. The CDR3 contains 14 residues. From germline, CDR1 is MNHEY and CDR2 SVGEGT. CDR3 sequence (DNA): TGTGCCAGCAGCGTGGGCTTATTGATCTATGGCTACACCTTC. It codes for CASSVGLLIYGYTF.

The chain links TRBV6-6 to TRBJ1-4, with 8 bases lining up with TRBD1. Germline CDR1 MNHNY, CDR2 SVGAGI (reference sequence). CDR3 length: 15 amino acids. After removal of 5 bases from V and 1 base from J, the junction contained 3 bases not matched to a gene. The CDR3 loop reads CASSQGARTNEKLFF. The CDR3 DNA is TGTGCCAGCAGTCAGGGGGCAAGAACTAATGAAAAACTGTTTTTT.

The V and J genes are TRBV28 and TRBJ2-3; D remains ambiguous. This CDR3 has 11 amino acids. Trimming stripped 9 bases from V and 6 bases from J, with 10 bases between. CDR1 and CDR2 (germline): MDHEN, SYDVKM. The CDR3 loop is CASFSGDTQYF. As DNA, the CDR3 is TGTGCCAGTTTCTCCGGGGATACGCAGTATTTT.

V gene TRBV9 combines with J gene TRBJ2-7; the D gene is possibly TRBD1 (6 bases). CDR1 and CDR2 from the germline V gene are SGDLS and YYNGEE. The CDR3 consists of 13 residues. Trimming removed 0 bases from V and 5 bases from J, with 9 bases in between. The CDR3 spells CASSVVPGDEQYF. The CDR3 DNA follows: TGTGCCAGCAGCGTAGTTCCAGGGGACGAGCAGTACTTC.

This sequence joins TRBV19 and TRBJ2-1, with D possibly matching TRBD2 (5 bases). The germline gives CDR1 LNHDA, CDR2 SQIVND (reference sequence). The V end lost 1 base, the J end lost 6 bases, and 13 bases lay between the germline ends. The CDR3 has 15 residues. CDR3 nucleotide sequence: TGTGCCAGTAGTATAGTCGTAACTAGTGCCAATGAGCAGTTCTTC. It is translated as CASSIVVTSANEQFF.

This chain links TRBV4-3 with TRBJ1-2, with D possibly matching TRBD1 (5 bases). The CDR3 totals 14 residues. Trimming left V 1 base short and J 3 bases short, with 9 bases between. Germline loops: CDR1 LGHNA, CDR2 YSLEER. The CDR3 sequence: CASSQGAGDYGYTF. CDR3 sequence (DNA): TGCGCCAGCAGCCAAGGGGCGGGGGACTATGGCTACACCTTC.

This chain connects TRBV5-1 to TRBJ2-2; D not resolved. This CDR3 is 15 amino acids long. Germline-derived CDR1 and CDR2 are SGHRS and YFSETQ. With 0 bases removed from V and 5 bases from J, the gap between germline ends came to 11 bases. The CDR3 DNA reads as TGCGCCAGCAGCTTGGATTCTTCGTCTACCGGGGAGCTGTTTTTT. Translated: CASSLDSSSTGELFF.

The chain combines TRBV21-1 with TRBJ2-1; the table calls TRBD2, which could not be checked here. TRBV21-1 is recorded as a pseudogene. CDR3 length equals 16 residues. The CDR3 region is CASSKDAGGSYNEQFF. In nucleotides, the CDR3 is TGTGCCAGCAGCAAAGACGCGGGGGGCTCCTACAATGAGCAGTTCTTC.

The chain employs TRBV5-4 and TRBJ2-3; a weak D match, TRBD2 (7 bases). V lost 2 bases to trimming and J lost 5 bases, with 12 bases between them. This CDR3 region has 14 residues. The V gene's germline CDR1 is SGHNT and CDR2 YYREEE (reference sequence). DNA of the CDR3: TGTGCCAGCAGCTTTGGGGGGGGCGTAGATACGCAGTATTTT. Protein: CASSFGGGVDTQYF.

This clone was counted a single time. The chain employs TRBV6-2 or TRBV6-3 and TRBJ2-7; D is uncertain. Per germline, CDR1 MNHEY and CDR2 SVGEGT. The CDR3 covers 14 residues. V was pared by 2 bases and J by 2 bases, with 10 bases between. The CDR3 reads CASSYPQRPYEQYF. CDR3 in DNA: TGTGCCAGCAGTTACCCCCAGAGGCCCTACGAGCAGTACTTC.

The CDR3 nucleotides read TGTGCCAGCAGCTACCAGGGGCCCCAGTACTTC. Its translation: CASSYQGPQYF. V usage is TRBV5-6 and J usage is TRBJ2-5, with D perhaps TRBD1 (6 bases). Germline CDR1 reads SGHDT; CDR2 reads YYEEEE. V was shortened by 3 bases and J by 9 bases, with 9 bases between the two germline ends. This CDR3 region has 11 residues.

Remarks on this clone: In the same sample, other DNA sequences code for this CDR3. The chain couples TRBV19 to TRBJ2-1; 9 nucleotides align to TRBD1. Losses at the gene ends were 3 bases for V and 3 bases for J; bases not matched to a gene: 0. This CDR3 is 14 amino acids long. The germline gives CDR1 LNHDA, CDR2 SQIVND (reference sequence). The CDR3 is CASSMGQGYNEQFF. The CDR3 DNA is TGTGCCAGTAGTATGGGACAGGGCTACAATGAGCAGTTCTTC.

V gene TRBV29-1 combines with J gene TRBJ2-7; TRBD1 is a possible D gene (7 bases). Between the trimmed V and J ends, which lost 8 bases and 3 bases, there was a span of 17 bases. Germline V gene lookup returns CDR1 SQVTM and CDR2 ANQGSEA. This CDR3 is 13 amino acids long. CDR3 coding DNA: TGCAGCTTTAGCAGGGGGGTACGCTACGAGCAGTACTTC. Translation gives CSFSRGVRYEQYF.